These 27 T cell receptor beta chains were sequenced from one sample in a study of cytomegalovirus exposure and HLA in healthy donors. 60 Vbeta and 13 Jbeta primers were used in PCR. Assay used: immunoSEQ multiplex PCR; TCRdb lists only in-frame clones, some missing. In the table there are about 150,000 clones, around 82% of which are singletons. Sequencing was performed on PBMCs. The receptors were sampled from a woman in her forties or fifties in good health and CMV-seropositive.

In its sample, this clone was seen a few times. This chain joins TRBV5-1 and TRBJ1-3; D perhaps matches TRBD1 (6 bases). The CDR3 loop spans 15 amino acids. The germline V gene encodes CDR1 SGHRS and CDR2 YFSETQ. Trimming shortened V by 0 bases and J by 0 bases, and 7 bases separated the two germline ends. The chain's CDR3 is CASSLETGSGNTIYF. The CDR3 DNA follows: TGCGCCAGCAGCTTGGAGACAGGCTCTGGAAACACCATATATTTT.

The chain has TRBV11-2 and TRBJ2-1, with a possible D match to TRBD2 (6 bases). Per germline, CDR1 SGHAT and CDR2 FQNNGV. Trimming removed 1 base at V and 4 bases at J, with 14 bases between. This CDR3 is 16 amino acids long. CDR3 sequence reads: CASSLAGGRGYNEQFF. CDR3 in DNA: TGTGCCAGCAGCTTAGCCGGAGGGAGAGGGTACAATGAGCAGTTCTTC.

J is TRBJ1-5 and V is TRBV6-6; no firm D call. The V and J ends lost 0 bases and 5 bases respectively, with 5 bases between them. Germline V gene data show CDR1 as MNHNY and CDR2 as SVGAGI (reference sequence). The CDR3 loop spans 13 amino acids. The chain's CDR3 is CASSYSQYQPQHF. CDR3 nucleotides: TGTGCCAGCAGTTACTCCCAGTATCAGCCCCAGCATTTT.

The chain recombines TRBV27 with TRBJ2-1; the match to TRBD2 covers 8 bases. The V segment lost 6 bases and the J segment 3 bases; nucleotides outside the gene matches: 7. CDR3 length: 15 amino acids. Germline CDR1 and CDR2: MNHEY and SMNVEV (reference sequence). CDR3 nucleotide sequence: TGTGCCAGCAGACCTCCGGGACTAGTCTACAATGAGCAGTTCTTC. Its protein product is CASRPPGLVYNEQFF.

The DNA for the CDR3 is TGTGCCAGCAGTCAAGACAGGGTACGGAACACTGAAGCTTTCTTT. Protein sequence: CASSQDRVRNTEAFF. The rearrangement joins TRBV6-5 to TRBJ1-1; 7 nucleotides match TRBD1. V lost 5 bases and J lost 1; bases outside the gene matches: 7. Per germline, CDR1 MNHEY and CDR2 SVGAGI. The CDR3 has 15 residues.

The chain has TRBV5-5 and TRBJ1-6; TRBD1 is a possible D gene (6 bases). V dropped 4 bases and J dropped 8 bases, with 10 bases sitting between them. Germline loops: CDR1 SGHKS, CDR2 YYEKEE (reference sequence). The CDR3 consists of 13 residues. The CDR3 sequence: CASSRDIYSPLHF. As DNA, the CDR3 is TGTGCCAGCAGCCGGGACATATATTCACCCCTCCACTTT.

V is TRBV5-4 and J is TRBJ2-3, with TRBD2 identical over 7 bases. Germline CDR1 is SGHNT and CDR2 is YYREEE (reference sequence). V lost 6 bases, J lost 7 bases, and 5 bases stayed unmatched. This CDR3 has 12 residues. The CDR3 nucleotides are TGTGCCAGCACCTACAGCGGGAATACGCAGTATTTT. This sequence encodes CASTYSGNTQYF.

The gene calls are TRBV18 and TRBJ1-4; 9 positions agree with TRBD1. J gave up 4 bases and V 1 base, and 1 base lay outside the gene matches. The CDR3 spans 15 residues. In germline, CDR1 is KGHSH, CDR2 LQKENI. The CDR3 DNA is TGTGCCAGCTCACCACAGACAGGGGGTAATGAAAAACTGTTTTTT. Amino acid sequence: CASSPQTGGNEKLFF.

The genes are TRBV19 and TRBJ2-1; 9 bases fit TRBD2. The CDR3 has 18 amino acids. CDR1 is LNHDA and CDR2 is SQIVND in the germline V gene (reference sequence). Trimming at V came to 2 bases and at J to 6 bases, leaving 14 bases not matched to a gene. CDR3 sequence reads: CASSISSISSGAGNEQFF. The CDR3 nucleotides are TGTGCCAGTAGTATATCGTCCATTTCTAGCGGGGCAGGCAATGAGCAGTTCTTC.

The chain recombines TRBV4-2 with TRBJ2-3, with TRBD1 matching 7 bases. The trim removed 4 bases at V and 5 bases at J, leaving 12 bases unmatched. Germline V gene data show CDR1 as LGHNA and CDR2 as YNFKEQ. This CDR3 comprises 16 residues. CDR3 DNA sequence: TGTGCCAGCAGCCTCCGACAGGGAGCGCTTCAAGATACGCAGTATTTT. Translating gives CASSLRQGALQDTQYF.

The gene calls are TRBV28 and TRBJ1-6, with 10 bases that match TRBD1. CDR3 length equals 14 residues. J lost 8 bases, V lost 6 bases, and 4 bases had no gene match. Germline loops: CDR1 MDHEN, CDR2 SYDVKM. The CDR3 sequence: CASRGDRGDSPLHF. For the CDR3, the DNA is TGTGCCAGCAGGGGGGACAGGGGAGATTCACCCCTCCACTTT.

The J gene is TRBJ2-5, the V gene TRBV5-6; D not resolved. Germline values: CDR1 SGHDT, CDR2 YYEEEE. The CDR3 spans 14 residues. V gave up 2 bases and J gave up 14 bases, with 22 bases separating them. In DNA form, the CDR3 reads TGTGCCAGCAGCTTTGGCCACAGCTCCTACGAGCATTACTTC. Its translation: CASSFGHSSYEHYF.

The chain links TRBV6-5 to TRBJ2-7, with D possibly TRBD2 on 6 matching bases. The germline V gene encodes CDR1 MNHEY and CDR2 SVGAGI. CDR3 length: 14 amino acids. Trimming stripped 5 bases from V and 1 base from J, with 12 bases between. The CDR3 DNA is TGTGCCAGCAGTCAACTCGGGACTTCCTACGAGCAGTACTTC. Translation gives CASSQLGTSYEQYF.

The chain has TRBV21-1 and TRBJ1-4; the table calls TRBD1, which could not be checked here. TRBV21-1 is reported as a pseudogene. The CDR3 is 16 amino acids. The CDR3 sequence: CASSKGTGRKDEKLFF. The CDR3 DNA is TGTGCCAGCAGCAAAGGGACAGGGAGAAAAGATGAAAAACTGTTTTTT.

This chain connects TRBV6-5 to TRBJ2-2; TRBD1 matches at 10 bases. CDR3 length equals 15 residues. With V trimmed by 6 bases and J by 6 bases, 7 bases remained unmatched. Germline V gives CDR1 MNHEY, CDR2 SVGAGI. CDR3 DNA: TGTGCCAGCAGGGGGGACAGGGGTCAATCCGGGGAGCTGTTTTTT. The encoded protein is CASRGDRGQSGELFF.

This clone was seen only a few times. This rearrangement joins TRBV7-2 to TRBJ1-6; 9 bases agree with TRBD1. The CDR3 has 16 amino acids. Losses at the gene ends were 4 bases for V and 10 bases for J; bases not matched to a gene: 11. Germline-derived CDR1 and CDR2 are SGHTA and FQGNSA. The DNA of the CDR3 is TGTGCCAGCAGCTCCGCCCGGGGACAGGGCGGATCACCCCTCCACTTT. It encodes CASSSARGQGGSPLHF.

The chain is built from TRBV9 and TRBJ2-1; 11 nucleotides agree with TRBD1. V lost 0 bases to trimming and J lost 4 bases; unmatched junction nucleotides: 3. The length of the CDR3 is 16 residues. Germline V gene sequence: CDR1 SGDLS, CDR2 YYNGEE. This CDR3 is CASSVEGTGGYNEQFF. The CDR3 DNA reads as TGTGCCAGCAGCGTAGAGGGGACAGGGGGATACAATGAGCAGTTCTTC.

In this sample, this clone turned up once. V usage is TRBV5-1 and J usage is TRBJ2-3; tentatively, D is TRBD2 (6 bases). The V end lost 4 bases, the J end lost 5 bases, and 20 bases lay between the germline ends. The CDR3 has 16 residues. Germline V gene data show CDR1 as SGHRS and CDR2 as YFSETQ. The CDR3 sequence: CASSEYGTSHGDTQYF. CDR3 in DNA: TGCGCCAGCAGCGAGTACGGAACTAGCCACGGAGATACGCAGTATTTT.

CDR3 sequence reads: CADGGQSLNTDTQYF. In DNA form, the CDR3 reads TGTGCCGACGGGGGACAGAGTTTAAACACAGATACGCAGTATTTT. The chain recombines TRBV5-4 with TRBJ2-3; possible D gene TRBD1, 7 bases. This CDR3 has 15 amino acids. Trimming took off 10 bases at V and 2 bases at J, with 20 bases between the two ends. The V gene's germline CDR1 is SGHNT and CDR2 YYREEE (reference sequence).

This rearrangement joins TRBV11-2 to TRBJ1-5; D may be TRBD1 (5 bases). Germline loops: CDR1 SGHAT, CDR2 FQNNGV. The CDR3 totals 14 residues. V was clipped by 5 bases and J by 11 bases, with 19 bases between them. CDR3 loop: CASSPTTGGGAQHF. In DNA, the CDR3 is TGTGCCAGCAGCCCCACCACCGGGGGGGGAGCCCAGCATTTT.

The DNA of the CDR3 is TGTGCCAGCAGTGGATTCCGGACAATTAACAATGAGCAGTTCTTC. Translating gives CASSGFRTINNEQFF. This chain uses TRBV2 with TRBJ2-1, with a tentative D call TRBD1 (5 bases). Germline V CDR1 and CDR2: SNHLY, FYNNEI. V lost 4 bases and J lost 5, with 15 bases in between. The CDR3 contains 15 residues.

The chain carries TRBV5-6 and TRBJ1-2; TRBD1 matches 8 bases. The germline V gene has CDR1 SGHDT and CDR2 YYEEEE. The CDR3 sequence is 16 residues long. The V gene end was trimmed by 4 bases and the J gene end by 1 base; junction bases not matched to a gene: 9. CDR3 region: CASSDGTGSHNYGYTF. The CDR3, as DNA: TGTGCCAGCAGCGACGGGACAGGAAGCCATAACTATGGCTACACCTTC.

The gene calls are TRBV18 and TRBJ1-1; TRBD1 might be the D (6 bases). V was cut by 3 bases and J by 1 base, with 9 bases left in between. The CDR3 totals 14 residues. CDR1 and CDR2 (germline): KGHSH, LQKENI. CDR3 amino acids: CASSPIQGNTEAFF. CDR3 sequence (DNA): TGTGCCAGCTCACCCATACAGGGGAACACTGAAGCTTTCTTT.

The J gene is TRBJ2-3, the V gene TRBV5-4; 7 bases align to TRBD2. Germline trimming cut 1 base from V and 5 bases from J; bases unmatched to any gene: 10. Germline V gene sequence: CDR1 SGHNT, CDR2 YYREEE (reference sequence). This CDR3 spans 16 amino acids. The CDR3 region has the DNA TGTGCCAGCAGCTTGTTCAGCGGGGTCGGAGGAGATACGCAGTATTTT. Its translation is CASSLFSGVGGDTQYF.

The chain carries TRBV5-4 and TRBJ2-3; 13 bases are shared with TRBD2. The CDR3 runs to 17 residues. The V gene end was trimmed by 3 bases and the J gene end by 3 bases; junction bases not matched to a gene: 7. Looked up from germline, CDR1 is SGHNT and CDR2 is YYREEE (reference sequence). CDR3 in amino acids: CASSSGTSGVGTDTQYF. The DNA for the CDR3 is TGTGCCAGCAGCTCCGGGACTAGCGGGGTAGGAACAGATACGCAGTATTTT.

The gene calls are TRBV7-2 and TRBJ2-3; 9 nucleotides line up with TRBD1. Germline CDR1 is SGHTA and CDR2 is FQGNSA. Germline trimming cut 4 bases from V and 3 bases from J; bases unmatched to any gene: 2. The CDR3 is made up of 14 amino acids. DNA of the CDR3: TGTGCCAGCAGCTGGACAGGGGCAACAGATACGCAGTATTTT. Its protein is CASSWTGATDTQYF. The full variable domain, rest sourced from reference TRBV7-2 and TRBJ2-3, is GAGVSQSPSNKVTEKGKDVELRCDPISGHTALYWYRQSLGQGLEFLIYFQGNSAPDKSGLPSDRFSAERTGGSVSTLTIQRTQQEDSAVYLCASSWTGATDTQYFGPGTRLTVL.

The rearrangement links TRBV5-6 to TRBJ1-2; D not certain. This CDR3 comprises 13 residues. Germline-derived CDR1 and CDR2 are SGHDT and YYEEEE. Trimming took 0 bases from V and 2 from J, leaving 5 bases between them. The CDR3 here is CASSLGGNYGYTF. Written as DNA, the CDR3 is TGTGCCAGCAGCTTGGGAGGGAACTATGGCTACACCTTC.